Listed here are 15 T cell receptor beta chains from one sample, sequenced in a study of T cell repertoires in cytomegalovirus infection. One entry per CDR3 protein results from TCRdb running MiXCR on the reads. The profile shows about 110,000 distinct CDR3 sequences, 29% of them singletons. No antigen has been assigned to these receptors. The sequencing used CD8+ T cells from cultured PBMCs, collected from culture after CMV antigen stimulation. All receptors derive from a human donor in good health (CMV status not recorded). Some clones in this sample may be carry-over from other donors' samples.

This clonotype was counted a few times. The chain is built from TRBV25-1 and TRBJ2-7; D is possibly TRBD2 (5 bases). Per germline, CDR1 MGHDK and CDR2 SYGVNS. Trimming took 6 bases from V and 1 from J, leaving 7 bases between them. This CDR3 region has 12 residues. The CDR3 spells CASREASYEQYF. The DNA for the CDR3 is TGTGCCAGCAGGGAGGCATCCTACGAGCAGTACTTC.

The V and J genes are TRBV7-2 and TRBJ2-7, with a tentative D call TRBD2 (7 bases). The CDR3 runs to 15 residues. V lost 5 bases and J lost 0, with 14 bases in between. In germline, CDR1 is SGHTA, CDR2 FQGNSA. The CDR3 sequence is CASSAGADCSYEQYF. The CDR3 nucleotides read TGTGCCAGCAGCGCGGGGGCAGACTGCTCCTACGAGCAGTACTTC. The full variable domain, rest sourced from reference TRBV7-2 and TRBJ2-7, is GAGVSQSPSNKVTEKGKDVELRCDPISGHTALYWYRQSLGQGLEFLIYFQGNSAPDKSGLPSDRFSAERTGGSVSTLTIQRTQQEDSAVYLCASSAGADCSYEQYFGPGTRLTVT.

The chain couples TRBV7-9 to TRBJ1-2, with 8 bases fitting TRBD1. V dropped 0 bases and J dropped 8; count of bases not matched to a gene: 2. This CDR3 contains 13 residues. Germline V gives CDR1 SEHNR, CDR2 FQNEAQ (reference sequence). The CDR3 DNA reads as TGTGCCAGCAGCTTAGCATCAGGGGGCGGCTACACCTTC. This encodes CASSLASGGGYTF.

The chain combines TRBV12-3 or TRBV12-4 with TRBJ2-7; TRBD2 might be the D (7 bases). The CDR3 is 14 residues long. V lost 5 bases, J lost 4 bases, and 15 bases lay in between. The CDR3 DNA sequence: TGTGCCAGCAGTAAGGGGGAGGGAATTTACGAGCAGTACTTC. Its translation is CASSKGEGIYEQYF.

A note on this clonotype: Just one base apart from a much larger clone, this may be a read error. The V call is TRBV7-2, the J call TRBJ2-7, with D maybe TRBD2 (7 bases). V lost 5 bases and J 7 bases, leaving 27 bases between the germline ends. Germline V lookup: CDR1 SGHTA, CDR2 FQGNSA. This CDR3 is 17 amino acids long. This CDR3 reads CASSPWEGNRVLWEQYF. In nucleotides, the CDR3 is TGTGCCAGCAGCCCATGGGAGGGGAACAGGGTTCTATGGGAGCAGTACTTC.

The chain couples TRBV7-2 to TRBJ2-7, with 9 bases identical to TRBD2. The CDR3 spans 18 residues. V lost 2 bases and J lost 6; bases outside the gene matches: 17. The germline gives CDR1 SGHTA, CDR2 FQGNSA. The chain's CDR3 is CASSLSFWGSGGPPEQYF. The CDR3 coding sequence is TGTGCCAGCAGCTTAAGTTTCTGGGGTAGCGGGGGCCCCCCCGAGCAGTACTTC.

Regarding this clonotype: The junction differs from germline at one of its ends, possibly a read error. The chain employs TRBV7-8 and TRBJ2-5; 15 bases are shared with TRBD2. Looked up from germline, CDR1 is SGHVS and CDR2 is FQNEAQ. CDR3 size: 18 residues. CDR3 in amino acids: CASSPWTSGGADQETRYF. CDR3 sequence (DNA): TGTGCCAGCAGCCCCTGGACTAGCGGGGGGGCTGATCAAGAGACCCGGTACTTC.

In this sample, this clonotype turned up a few times. V gene TRBV7-9 combines with J gene TRBJ1-2; weak D call: TRBD1 (5 bases). CDR1 and CDR2 from the germline V gene are SEHNR and FQNEAQ (reference sequence). The V end lost 0 bases, the J end lost 1 base, and 6 bases lay between the germline ends. The CDR3 is 14 amino acids. For the CDR3, the DNA is TGTGCCAGCAGCTTAGCGGGGGTTAACTATGGCTACACCTTC. This sequence encodes CASSLAGVNYGYTF.

This clonotype occurred a few times. The V and J genes are TRBV27 and TRBJ2-3, with 10 bases that match TRBD2. Losses at the gene ends were 6 bases for V and 2 bases for J; bases not matched to a gene: 8. CDR1 MNHEY and CDR2 SMNVEV come from the germline V gene (reference sequence). The CDR3 length is 16 residues. CDR3 loop: CASSPSGGEFTDTQYF. The CDR3 bases are TGTGCCAGCAGCCCGAGCGGGGGGGAGTTCACAGATACGCAGTATTTT.

This clonotype was detected a few times. The chain combines TRBV6-5 with TRBJ1-4; the match to TRBD1 covers 7 bases. Germline lookup yields CDR1 MNHEY and CDR2 SVGAGI. Losses at the gene ends were 2 bases for V and 6 bases for J; bases not matched to a gene: 9. CDR3 length equals 16 residues. The CDR3 coding sequence is TGTGCCAGCAGTTACGGACAGACAGGGTTGGATGAAAAACTGTTTTTT. It translates to CASSYGQTGLDEKLFF.

This chain joins TRBV28 and TRBJ1-5; D might be TRBD1 (6 bases). Trimming pared 6 bases from V and 1 base from J, leaving 13 bases between. Germline V gene sequence: CDR1 MDHEN, CDR2 SYDVKM. The CDR3 runs to 15 residues. CDR3 loop: CASRIQGGSNQPQHF. In DNA, the CDR3 is TGTGCCAGCAGGATACAGGGTGGAAGCAATCAGCCCCAGCATTTT.

The CDR3 DNA sequence: TGTGCCAGCAGCCAAGAGGGCAGGTACTACGAGCAGTACTTC. This gives the protein CASSQEGRYYEQYF. The chain joins TRBV3-1 to TRBJ2-7; D unclear. Trimming removed 0 bases from V and 3 bases from J, with 9 bases in between. This CDR3 spans 14 amino acids. Germline assignment: CDR1 LGHDT and CDR2 YNNKEL (reference sequence).

The chain uses TRBV7-9 and TRBJ2-1; 11 bases line up with TRBD2. This CDR3 contains 19 residues. Germline loops: CDR1 SEHNR, CDR2 FQNEAQ (reference sequence). V was clipped by 3 bases and J by 6 bases; unmatched bases: 16. CDR3 in DNA: TGTGCCAGCAGCTTCAGAACTACTAGCGGGGGCACGGTTGGCAATGAGCAGTTCTTC. Protein product: CASSFRTTSGGTVGNEQFF.

The CDR3 sequence: CASSDLTSTISSTDTQYF. The CDR3 bases are TGTGCCAGCAGTGACCTAACCTCGACTATTTCTAGCACAGATACGCAGTATTTT. The chain combines TRBV25-1 with TRBJ2-3, with D perhaps TRBD2 (5 bases). This CDR3 has 18 residues. Trimming took off 3 bases at V and 0 bases at J, with 19 bases between the two ends. The germline gives CDR1 MGHDK, CDR2 SYGVNS.

The V call is TRBV7-3, the J call TRBJ2-1, with D possibly TRBD1 on 6 matching bases. The CDR3 extends over 11 amino acids. Germline-derived CDR1 and CDR2 are SGHTA and FQGTGA. Trimming stripped 5 bases from V and 9 bases from J, with 8 bases between. Here the CDR3 DNA reads TGTGCCAGCAGCCAAGGGGGTGAGCAGTTCTTC. This encodes CASSQGGEQFF.